Listed here is a single T cell receptor beta chain. In the authors' methods: Estimates of nucleated cell counts were drawn from the amplification of reference gene primers. Profiled with immunoSEQ multiplex PCR; TCRdb holds only in-frame clones, not every one. Clone size and the V and J calls come from that table; the DNA yielded D and trimming. This table holds about 96,000 clones, roughly 84% found once. These data come from a study of blood T cell repertoires in COVID-19. On the study more broadly: COVID-19 samples, acute and convalescent, were from the United States, Italy and Spain. Nucleic acid was either cDNA or gDNA, and it came from T cells, B-cell-depleted T cells, or PBMCs.

Per the germline V gene, CDR1 is MNHEY and CDR2 is SVGEGT. This CDR3 spans 13 amino acids. The V segment lost 3 bases and the J segment 4 bases; nucleotides outside the gene matches: 3. The chain joins TRBV6-2 or TRBV6-3 to TRBJ2-7; 7 nucleotides line up with TRBD1. The sample taken for sequencing was peripheral blood. The receptor was isolated from a woman aged 60-75 years with acute or convalescent COVID-19. CDR3 residues: CASSYRQGYEQYF. CDR3 in DNA: TGTGCCAGCAGTTATCGACAGGGTTACGAGCAGTACTTC.